Below, 18 T cell receptor beta chains from the same sample are listed, as sequenced in a study of T cell repertoires in cytomegalovirus infection. MiXCR, applied by TCRdb to the reads, yields one record per CDR3 protein. The data hold 650,000 to 850,000 distinct CDR3 sequences, with 25% to 35% observed a single time. Antigens of these TCRs are unknown. The sequencing here drew on cultured CD8+ T cells from PBMCs, taken from culture after CMV antigen stimulation. The receptors derive from a human donor in good health (CMV status not recorded). Some clones in this sample may be carry-over from other donors' samples.

This clonotype was seen ten or more times. The chain couples TRBV7-2 to TRBJ2-7; D may be TRBD2 (5 bases). Germline CDR1 is SGHTA and CDR2 is FQGNSA. V lost 1 base to trimming and J lost 5 bases, with 24 bases between them. There are 18 residues in the CDR3. The CDR3 DNA reads as TGTGCCAGCAGCTTAGACCCCCCAGCGGTGGCAGCCGTCCACGAGCAGTACTTC. Its protein is CASSLDPPAVAAVHEQYF.

This clonotype came up a few times. J is TRBJ1-5 and V is TRBV20-1; D remains ambiguous. This CDR3 is 19 amino acids long. Trimming left V 6 bases short and J 0 bases short, with 27 bases between. CDR1 DFQATT and CDR2 SNEGSKA come from the germline V gene (reference sequence). The CDR3 DNA is TGCAGTGCCCTGCCGACTAGCACCTTAATGGCAGATAGCAATCAGCCCCAGCATTTT. This codes for CSALPTSTLMADSNQPQHF.

This clonotype was seen a handful of times. The chain uses TRBV7-6 and TRBJ2-7, with 7 positions matching TRBD1. Trimming at V came to 3 bases and at J to 3 bases, leaving 8 bases not matched to a gene. CDR1 SGHVS and CDR2 FNYEAQ come from the germline V gene. CDR3 length: 15 residues. The CDR3 bases are TGTGCCAGCAGCTTCTACAGGGGAACGTTCTACGAGCAGTACTTC. Protein sequence: CASSFYRGTFYEQYF.

The V call is TRBV6-1, the J call TRBJ2-7; 7 bases line up with TRBD2. From germline, CDR1 is MNHNS and CDR2 SASEGT. This CDR3 has 14 amino acids. After removal of 3 bases from V and 1 base from J, the junction contained 3 bases not matched to a gene. The CDR3 here is CASSEGGPSYEQYV. The CDR3 DNA reads as TGTGCCAGCAGTGAGGGAGGGCCTTCCTACGAGCAGTACGTC.

This clonotype was seen a few times. The chain uses TRBV27 and TRBJ1-5, with TRBD1 matching 7 bases. Trimming at V came to 5 bases and at J to 2 bases, leaving 12 bases not matched to a gene. The CDR3 is made up of 17 amino acids. Germline-derived CDR1 and CDR2 are MNHEY and SMNVEV (reference sequence). Here the CDR3 reads CASSPAPTGQRNQPQHF. CDR3 DNA: TGTGCCAGCAGTCCCGCGCCGACAGGGCAGCGCAATCAGCCCCAGCATTTT.

Concerning this clonotype itself: As the CDR3 is not closed by the conserved phenylalanine or tryptophan, this likely results from a read error. The chain recombines TRBV27 with TRBJ1-1, with D possibly matching TRBD1 (6 bases). CDR1 and CDR2 (germline): MNHEY, SMNVEV (reference sequence). The CDR3 sequence is 14 residues long. The DNA for the CDR3 is TGTGTCAGCAGTTTATCGGGACACCTCACTGAAGCTTTCCTT. Translation: CVSSLSGHLTEAFL.

The rearrangement links TRBV12-3 or TRBV12-4 to TRBJ1-5, with D maybe TRBD1 (6 bases). The CDR3 extends over 16 amino acids. V was cut by 8 bases and J by 0 bases, with 17 bases left in between. The CDR3 here is CASGSGGRHSNQPQHF. For the CDR3, the DNA is TGTGCCAGCGGCTCCGGGGGGCGGCATAGCAATCAGCCCCAGCATTTT.

The chain recombines TRBV7-2 with TRBJ2-7; the match to TRBD2 covers 13 bases. The V gene's germline CDR1 is SGHTA and CDR2 FQGNSA. Trimming removed 5 bases from V and 3 bases from J; junction bases left unmatched: 10. CDR3 length: 17 residues. CDR3 in DNA: TGTGCCAGCAGCGAGGACAGACTAGCGGGGGGCTTCTACGAGCAGTACTTC. This sequence encodes CASSEDRLAGGFYEQYF.

This clonotype was observed a few times. The chain employs TRBV4-1 and TRBJ2-7; tentatively, D is TRBD2 (6 bases). This CDR3 comprises 15 residues. The V gene's germline CDR1 is MGHRA and CDR2 YSYEKL. Trimming cost V 4 bases and J 4 bases, with 17 bases left between them. CDR3 DNA: TGCGCCAGCAGCCGTAATCGCGAGGGACTGTACGAGCAGTACTTC. Translation gives CASSRNREGLYEQYF.

The CDR3 protein is CASSLNPGLANTDTQYF. CDR3 in DNA: TGTGCCAGCAGCCTAAACCCGGGACTAGCAAATACAGATACGCAGTATTTT. The chain links TRBV7-9 to TRBJ2-3; 9 nucleotides line up with TRBD2. Germline trimming cut 5 bases from V and 3 bases from J; bases unmatched to any gene: 12. The CDR3 consists of 17 residues. Germline V gene data show CDR1 as SEHNR and CDR2 as FQNEAQ (reference sequence).

This clonotype has ten or more counts. The V and J genes are TRBV27 and TRBJ2-5, with a weak D call TRBD2 (6 bases). With 5 bases removed from V and 5 bases from J, the gap between germline ends came to 18 bases. Germline loops: CDR1 MNHEY, CDR2 SMNVEV (reference sequence). CDR3 length equals 15 residues. CDR3 DNA sequence: TGTGCCAGCAGTCCGGAGGCCGCGGGGCGGGAGACCCAGTACTTC. It translates to CASSPEAAGRETQYF.

This clonotype was detected a few times. The CDR3 DNA reads as TGTGCCAGCAGCTTAAATGGCGGGGGGCTTGATCAGCCCCAGCATTTT. It codes for CASSLNGGGLDQPQHF. The chain links TRBV5-6 to TRBJ1-5, with D perhaps TRBD1 (6 bases). V lost 2 bases, J lost 5 bases, and 17 bases lay in between. CDR1 and CDR2 (germline): SGHDT, YYEEEE. The CDR3 has 16 amino acids.

Only a few counts were recorded for this clonotype. V usage is TRBV7-6 and J usage is TRBJ2-2; TRBD1 matches at 7 bases. In germline, CDR1 is SGHVS, CDR2 FNYEAQ. The V segment lost 9 bases and the J segment 1 base; nucleotides outside the gene matches: 5. The CDR3 runs to 14 residues. The CDR3 reads CASTGQLNTGELFF. The CDR3 nucleotides are TGTGCCAGTACGGGACAGCTGAACACCGGGGAGCTGTTTTTT.

The V gene is TRBV12-3 or TRBV12-4, the J gene TRBJ2-1; 9 positions agree with TRBD2. CDR3 length: 18 amino acids. V was pared by 0 bases and J by 1 base, with 7 bases of the junction left unmatched. For the CDR3, the DNA is TGTGCCAGCAGTTTAGCGCGACTAGCGGTGGTATCCTACAATGAGCAGTTCTTC. The encoded protein is CASSLARLAVVSYNEQFF.

This clonotype appeared many times. V gene TRBV7-8 combines with J gene TRBJ2-1; weak D call: TRBD1 (5 bases). Germline assignment: CDR1 SGHVS and CDR2 FQNEAQ. The V end lost 5 bases, the J end lost 7 bases, and 15 bases lay between the germline ends. The CDR3 is 14 amino acids. The CDR3 loop reads CASSAGASRNEQFF. The CDR3 DNA sequence: TGTGCCAGCAGCGCTGGGGCGTCAAGGAATGAGCAGTTCTTC.

The chain links TRBV2 to TRBJ2-1; 13 bases fit TRBD2. The CDR3 consists of 17 residues. V lost 6 bases and J lost 4; bases outside the gene matches: 9. Germline V lookup: CDR1 SNHLY, CDR2 FYNNEI. The CDR3: CASRELTSGGPYNEQFF. Here the CDR3 DNA reads TGTGCCAGCAGGGAGCTGACTAGCGGGGGGCCTTACAATGAGCAGTTCTTC.

This CDR3 is CSAETGTYEQYF. In nucleotides, the CDR3 is TGCAGTGCAGAGACAGGGACCTACGAGCAGTACTTC. The rearrangement links TRBV20-1 to TRBJ2-7, with TRBD1 matching over 7 bases. This CDR3 comprises 12 residues. V lost 6 bases to trimming and J lost 2 bases; unmatched junction nucleotides: 4. The germline V gene encodes CDR1 DFQATT and CDR2 SNEGSKA (reference sequence).

The chain carries TRBV7-6 and TRBJ2-7; tentative D call: TRBD1 (5 bases). CDR1 is SGHVS, CDR2 FNYEAQ, per germline. The CDR3 consists of 16 residues. The V gene lost 1 base and the J gene lost 2 bases, with 15 bases spanning the gap. Here the CDR3 DNA reads TGTGCCAGCAGCTTAGAGCCCACCGACAGCCCCTACGAGCAGTACTTC. Its translation: CASSLEPTDSPYEQYF.